This TCR beta chain was recovered during a study of T cell responses to AZD1222 COVID-19 vaccine. Overall study results and limits: Spike-specific TCR breadth and depth both grew after two AZD1222 doses. Mapped onto spike, vaccine-associated CD4 TCRs spanned it and were dominant at 160-218 and 743-854. Only six individuals given AZD1222 were seropositive at baseline.

This clone is a singleton in its sample. Its antigen is currently unknown. Assay used: immunoSEQ multiplex PCR; TCRdb lists only in-frame clones, some missing. The sample includes roughly 150,000 clones, approximately 87% of them seen just once. The junction had 4 bases not matched to a gene; V was cut back by 0 bases and J by 3 bases. The CDR3 sequence is 18 residues long. The germline CDR1 and CDR2 sequences are LNHDA and SQIVND (reference sequence). The specimen was peripheral blood, collected 28 days after the second AZD1222 dose. V and J are TRBV19 and TRBJ2-3; 15 bases map to TRBD2. This receptor was taken from an adult who received the AZD1222 COVID-19 vaccine. The CDR3 nucleotides are TGTGCCAGTAGTATAGATCGCGGGACTAGCGGGAGGACAGATACGCAGTATTTT. This encodes CASSIDRGTSGRTDTQYF.